This entry is about one T cell receptor (beta chain). Its antigen is not identified. These data come from a study of OX40 agonist ivuxolimab in advanced cancers. Study summary: Intravenous ivuxolimab at 0.01 to 10 mg/kg was given to patients every 2 weeks. Study observations and caveats: Clonal expansion was among the lowest in partial responders at 0.1-3.0 mg/kg, especially CD8+. The antigens recognized by the expanded peripheral T cells, that is their antigen specificity, were not determined. There was clonal expansion of CD4+ and CD8+ blood T cells by week 6 at 0.1 to 3.0 mg/kg.

TCRdb keeps only in-frame clones here, not all; method: immunoSEQ multiplex PCR. The sample contains roughly 90,000 clones, roughly 89% of which appear only once. Per germline, CDR1 LGHNA and CDR2 YNFKEQ. This CDR3 contains 16 residues. Trimming removed 1 base from V and 1 base from J; junction bases left unmatched: 4. V is TRBV4-2 and J is TRBJ2-7; TRBD2 agrees at 10 bases. The clonotype originates from an adult with an advanced solid tumor such as melanoma, head and neck, liver or kidney cancer. Sequencing used CD4+ or CD8+ T cells sorted from blood, obtained in a trial of the OX40 agonist ivuxolimab. The CDR3 spells CASSQGASGGSYEQYF. DNA for the CDR3: TGTGCCAGCAGCCAAGGGGCTAGCGGGGGTTCCTACGAGCAGTACTTC.